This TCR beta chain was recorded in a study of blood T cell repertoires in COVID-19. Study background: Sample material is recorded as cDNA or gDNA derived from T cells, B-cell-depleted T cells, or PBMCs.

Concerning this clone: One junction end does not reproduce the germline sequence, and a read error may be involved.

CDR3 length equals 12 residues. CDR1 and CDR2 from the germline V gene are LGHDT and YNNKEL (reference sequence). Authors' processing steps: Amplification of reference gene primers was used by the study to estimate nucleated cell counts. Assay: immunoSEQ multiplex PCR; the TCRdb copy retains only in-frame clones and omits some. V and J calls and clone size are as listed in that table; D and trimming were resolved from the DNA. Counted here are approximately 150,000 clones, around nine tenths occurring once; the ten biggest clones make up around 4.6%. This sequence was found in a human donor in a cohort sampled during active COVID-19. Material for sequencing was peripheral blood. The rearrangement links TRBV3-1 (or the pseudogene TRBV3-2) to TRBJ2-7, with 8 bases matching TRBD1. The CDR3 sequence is CASSQDDRGRSF. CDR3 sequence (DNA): TGTGCCAGCAGCCAAGATGACAGGGGCCGCTCCTTC.